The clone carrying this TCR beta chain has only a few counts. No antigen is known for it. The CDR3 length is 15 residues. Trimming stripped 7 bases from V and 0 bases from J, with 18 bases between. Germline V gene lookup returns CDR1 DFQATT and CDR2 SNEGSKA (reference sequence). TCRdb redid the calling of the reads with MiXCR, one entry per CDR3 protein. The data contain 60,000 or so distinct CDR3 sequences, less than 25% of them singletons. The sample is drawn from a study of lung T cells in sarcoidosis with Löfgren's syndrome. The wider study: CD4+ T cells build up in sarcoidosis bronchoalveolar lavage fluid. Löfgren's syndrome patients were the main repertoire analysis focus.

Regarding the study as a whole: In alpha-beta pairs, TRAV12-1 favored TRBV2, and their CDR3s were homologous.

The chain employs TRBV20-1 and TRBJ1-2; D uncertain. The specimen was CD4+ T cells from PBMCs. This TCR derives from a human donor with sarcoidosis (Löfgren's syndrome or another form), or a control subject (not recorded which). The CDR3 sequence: CSVKPFGMANYGYTF. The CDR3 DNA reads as TGCAGTGTTAAACCCTTTGGGATGGCTAACTATGGCTACACCTTC.